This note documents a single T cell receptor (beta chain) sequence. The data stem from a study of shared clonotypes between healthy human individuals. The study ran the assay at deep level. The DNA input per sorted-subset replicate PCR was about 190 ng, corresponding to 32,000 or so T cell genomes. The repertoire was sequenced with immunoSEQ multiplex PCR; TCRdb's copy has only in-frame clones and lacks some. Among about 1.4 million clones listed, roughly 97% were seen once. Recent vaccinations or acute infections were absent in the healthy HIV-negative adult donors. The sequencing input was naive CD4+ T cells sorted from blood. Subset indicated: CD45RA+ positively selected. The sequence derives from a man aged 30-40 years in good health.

CDR3 in amino acids: CASSVGTGQDQPQHF. The DNA of the CDR3 is TGTGCCAGCAGTGTTGGGACAGGACAGGATCAGCCCCAGCATTTT. This chain connects TRBV6-1 to TRBJ1-5; 8 nucleotides line up with TRBD1. Germline-derived CDR1 and CDR2 are MNHNS and SASEGT. There are 15 residues in the CDR3. Unmatched junction bases numbered 7, after V lost 4 bases and J lost 5 bases.